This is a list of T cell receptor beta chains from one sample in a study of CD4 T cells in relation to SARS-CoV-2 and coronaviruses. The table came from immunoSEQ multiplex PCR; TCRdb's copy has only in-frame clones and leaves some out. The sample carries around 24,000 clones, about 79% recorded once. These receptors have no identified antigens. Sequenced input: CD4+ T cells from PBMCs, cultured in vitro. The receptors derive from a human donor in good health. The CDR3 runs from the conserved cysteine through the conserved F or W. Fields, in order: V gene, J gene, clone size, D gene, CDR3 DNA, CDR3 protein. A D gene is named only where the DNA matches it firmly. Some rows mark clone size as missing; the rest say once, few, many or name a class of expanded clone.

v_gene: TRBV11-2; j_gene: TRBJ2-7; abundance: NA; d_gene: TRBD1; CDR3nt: TGTGCCAGCAGCCGACAGGGCTACGAGCAGTACTTC; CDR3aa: CASSRQGYEQYF
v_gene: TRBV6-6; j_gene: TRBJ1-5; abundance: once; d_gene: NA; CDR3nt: TGTGCCAGCATGAGGACAGATTATAGCAATCAGCCCCAGCATTTT; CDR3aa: CASMRTDYSNQPQHF
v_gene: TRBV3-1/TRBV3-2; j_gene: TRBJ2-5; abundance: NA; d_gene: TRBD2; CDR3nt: TGTGCCAGCAGCCAAGTATCGGGGAGGGCCCAAGAGACCCAGTACTTC; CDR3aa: CASSQVSGRAQETQYF
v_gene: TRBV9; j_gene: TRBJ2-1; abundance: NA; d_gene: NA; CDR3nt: TGTGCCAGCAGCGTAGATTATCGGGAGCAGTTCTTC; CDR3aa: CASSVDYREQFF
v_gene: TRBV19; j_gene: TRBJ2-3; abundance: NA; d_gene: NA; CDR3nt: TGTGCCAGTAGGGGTCGAGGACACCCACAAGGTACGCAGTATTTT; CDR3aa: CASRGRGHPQGTQYF
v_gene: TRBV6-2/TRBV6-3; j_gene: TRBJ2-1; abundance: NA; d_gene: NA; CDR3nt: TGTGCCAGCAGTTACTCGATGATCAATGAGCAGTTCTTC; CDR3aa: CASSYSMINEQFF
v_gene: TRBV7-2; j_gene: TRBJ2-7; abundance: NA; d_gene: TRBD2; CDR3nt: TGTGCCAGCAGCTTTAGCGGGGGGCTTACCTACGAGCAGTACTTC; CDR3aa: CASSFSGGLTYEQYF
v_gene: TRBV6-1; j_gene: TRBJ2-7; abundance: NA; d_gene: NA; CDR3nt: TGTGCCAGCAGTGAAGACGAGCGACCTAGGGACGAGCAGTACTTC; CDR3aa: CASSEDERPRDEQYF
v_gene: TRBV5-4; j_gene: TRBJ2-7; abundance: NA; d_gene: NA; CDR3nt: TGTGCCAGCAGCTTGGAACAGTTCTACGAGCAGTACTTC; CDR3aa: CASSLEQFYEQYF
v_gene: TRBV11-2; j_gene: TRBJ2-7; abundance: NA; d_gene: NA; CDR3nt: TGTGCCAGCAGCTTAAGGGACGAGCAGTACTTC; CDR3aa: CASSLRDEQYF
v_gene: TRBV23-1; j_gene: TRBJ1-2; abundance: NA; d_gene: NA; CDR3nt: TGCGCCAGCAGTCACCTAAACCCAGGATCTTTTTATGGCTACACCTTC; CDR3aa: CASSHLNPGSFYGYTF
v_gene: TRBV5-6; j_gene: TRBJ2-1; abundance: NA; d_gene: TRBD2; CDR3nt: TGTGCCAGCAGCAGCCCGGGACTAGAAAATGAGCAGTTCTTC; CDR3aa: CASSSPGLENEQFF
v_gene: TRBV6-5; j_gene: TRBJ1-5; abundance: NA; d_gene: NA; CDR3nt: TGTGCCAGCAGTTCTCCTACAGGGTCTGGAAATCAGCCCCAGCATTTT; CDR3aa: CASSSPTGSGNQPQHF
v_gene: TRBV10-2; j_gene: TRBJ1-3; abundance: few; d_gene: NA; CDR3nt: TGCGCCAGCAGTCGGGGGGCGGACGGAAACACCATATATTTT; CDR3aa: CASSRGADGNTIYF
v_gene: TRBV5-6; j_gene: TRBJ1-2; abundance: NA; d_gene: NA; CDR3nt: TGTGCCAGCAGCCCGGGAGCTAACTATGGCTACACCTTC; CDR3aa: CASSPGANYGYTF
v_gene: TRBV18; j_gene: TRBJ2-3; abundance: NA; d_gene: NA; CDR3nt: TGTGCCAGCTCAAGACCAACTTTCGAGCGAGAGGGCAGTTATACGCAGTATTTT; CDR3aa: CASSRPTFEREGSYTQYF
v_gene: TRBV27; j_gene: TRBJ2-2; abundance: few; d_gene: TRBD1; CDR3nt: TGTGCCAGCAGTTTATACGAGACAGGGTCGGCCGGGGAGCTGTTTTTT; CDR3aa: CASSLYETGSAGELFF
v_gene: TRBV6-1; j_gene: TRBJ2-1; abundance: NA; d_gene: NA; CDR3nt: TGTGCCAGCAGTGAATTTAGCGACAGCTCCTACAATGAGCAGTTCTTC; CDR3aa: CASSEFSDSSYNEQFF
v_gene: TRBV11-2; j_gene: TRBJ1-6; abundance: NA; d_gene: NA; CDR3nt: TGTGCCAGCAGCTTAGGAGGGGCCCCTCCGGTCCTTTCACCCCTCCACTTT; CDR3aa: CASSLGGAPPVLSPLHF
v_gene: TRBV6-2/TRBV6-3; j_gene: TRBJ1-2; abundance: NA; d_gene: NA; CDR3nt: TGTGCCAGCAGTTACCCGGGACGTAACAACTATGGCTACACCTTC; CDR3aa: CASSYPGRNNYGYTF
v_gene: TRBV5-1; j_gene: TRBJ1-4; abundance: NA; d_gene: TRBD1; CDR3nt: TGCGCCAGCAGCTTGCCCGGGACAGGGAGTGAAAAACTGTTTTTT; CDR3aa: CASSLPGTGSEKLFF
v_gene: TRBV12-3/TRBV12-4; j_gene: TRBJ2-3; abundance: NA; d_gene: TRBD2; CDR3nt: TGTGCCAGCGGGACTAGCCCCACGCAGTATTTT; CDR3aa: CASGTSPTQYF
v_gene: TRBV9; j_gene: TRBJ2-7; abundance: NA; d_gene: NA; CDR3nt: TGTGCCAGCAGCGAGGAATTCCCCCCCTACGAGCAGTACTTC; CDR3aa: CASSEEFPPYEQYF
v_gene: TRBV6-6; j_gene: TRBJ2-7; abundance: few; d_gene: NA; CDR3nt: TGTGCCAGCAGTTCCGTGACTGCGACCCACTACGAGCAGTACTTC; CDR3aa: CASSSVTATHYEQYF
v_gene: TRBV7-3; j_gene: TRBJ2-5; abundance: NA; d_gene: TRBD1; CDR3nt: TGTGCCAGCAGCTCTCAGGGGGCAGACGAGACCCAGTACTTC; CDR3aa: CASSSQGADETQYF
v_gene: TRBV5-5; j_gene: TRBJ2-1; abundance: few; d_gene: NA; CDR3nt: TGTGCCAGCAGCCCGATACCCGAGACTACTCTGGGGGTCTTC; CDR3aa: CASSPIPETTLGVF
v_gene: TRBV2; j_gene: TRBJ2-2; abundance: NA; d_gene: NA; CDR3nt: TGTGCCAGCAGGAAGCGAGCGGGTGCGTCCACCGGGGAGCTGTTTTTT; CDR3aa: CASRKRAGASTGELFF
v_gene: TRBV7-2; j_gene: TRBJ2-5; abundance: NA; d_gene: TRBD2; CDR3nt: TGTGCCAGCAGCTTAGCGGCTAGCGGCTCCTCGGAGACCCAGTACTTC; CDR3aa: CASSLAASGSSETQYF
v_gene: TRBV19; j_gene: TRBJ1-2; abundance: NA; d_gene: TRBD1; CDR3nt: TGTGCCAGTAGTACACAGGGGGCTAGGGGCGATGGCTACACCTTC; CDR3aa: CASSTQGARGDGYTF
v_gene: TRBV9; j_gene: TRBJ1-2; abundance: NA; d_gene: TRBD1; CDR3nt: TGTGCCAGCAGCGTACAGGGGGCGGGCTATGGCTACACCTTC; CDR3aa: CASSVQGAGYGYTF
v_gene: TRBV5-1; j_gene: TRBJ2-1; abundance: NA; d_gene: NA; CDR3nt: TGCGCCAGCAGCTTGGATGGTTACGAGCAGTTCTTC; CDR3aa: CASSLDGYEQFF
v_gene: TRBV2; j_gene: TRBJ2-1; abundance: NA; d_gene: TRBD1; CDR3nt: TGTGCCACTACCGGGACAGGGGCCAACAATGAGCAGTTCTTC; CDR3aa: CATTGTGANNEQFF
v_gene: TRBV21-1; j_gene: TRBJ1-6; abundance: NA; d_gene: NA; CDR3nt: TGTGCCAGCGTAGGTGGCTCCTATAATTCACCCCTCCACTTT; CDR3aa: CASVGGSYNSPLHF
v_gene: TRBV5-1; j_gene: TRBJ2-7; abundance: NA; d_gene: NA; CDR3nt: TGCGCCAGCAGCTTGGAACAGGGATACTACGAGCAGTACTTC; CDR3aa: CASSLEQGYYEQYF
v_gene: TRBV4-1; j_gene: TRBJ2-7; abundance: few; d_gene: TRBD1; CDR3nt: TGCGCCAGCAGCCAGGCCGACAGGGGCACTGTTACCGAGCAGTACTTC; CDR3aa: CASSQADRGTVTEQYF
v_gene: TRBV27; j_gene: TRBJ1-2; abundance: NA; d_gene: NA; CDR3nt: TGTGCCAGCAGTTTAGCGGGTGACCCAAACTATGGCTACACCTTC; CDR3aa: CASSLAGDPNYGYTF
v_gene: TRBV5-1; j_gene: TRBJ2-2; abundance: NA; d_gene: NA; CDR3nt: TGCGCCAGCAGCCCCACGTGGGTAGCGCCCGGGGAGCTGTTTTTT; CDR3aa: CASSPTWVAPGELFF
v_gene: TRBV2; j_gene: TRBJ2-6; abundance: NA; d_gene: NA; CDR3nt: TGTGCCAGCAGTGAGGGAGGGGGCTCTGGGGCCAACGTCCTGACTTTC; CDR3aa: CASSEGGGSGANVLTF
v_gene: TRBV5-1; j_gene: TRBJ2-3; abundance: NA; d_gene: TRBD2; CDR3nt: TGCGCCAGCAGCTTGGTTGGGACTAGCGGCACAGATACGCAGTATTTT; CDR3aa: CASSLVGTSGTDTQYF
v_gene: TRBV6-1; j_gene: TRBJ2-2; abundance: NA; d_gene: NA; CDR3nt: TGTGCCAGCAGTGACAGGGGGAACACCGGGGAGCTGTTTTTT; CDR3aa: CASSDRGNTGELFF
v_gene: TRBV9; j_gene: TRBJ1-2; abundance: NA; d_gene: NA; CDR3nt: TGTGCCAGCAGCGTAGACCCGGGGGCCTATGGCTACACCTTC; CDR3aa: CASSVDPGAYGYTF
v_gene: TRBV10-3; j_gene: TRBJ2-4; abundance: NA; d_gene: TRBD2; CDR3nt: TGTGCCAGCGGCTGGACTAGCGGGACTAGCATTCAGTACTTC; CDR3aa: CASGWTSGTSIQYF
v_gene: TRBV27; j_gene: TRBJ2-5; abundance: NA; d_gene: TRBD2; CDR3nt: TGTGCCAGCAGTCCACCGGGACTAGCGGGAAACGGGGCCCAGTACTTC; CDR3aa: CASSPPGLAGNGAQYF
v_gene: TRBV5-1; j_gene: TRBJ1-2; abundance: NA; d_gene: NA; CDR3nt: TGCGCCAGCAGCTTAGGTGGTTCACGGGCGAATGGCTACACCTTC; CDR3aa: CASSLGGSRANGYTF
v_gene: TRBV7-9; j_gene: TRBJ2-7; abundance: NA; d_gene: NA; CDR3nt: TGTGCCAGCAGCTCCGCAGGGTCCCGGGACGAGCAGTACTTC; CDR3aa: CASSSAGSRDEQYF
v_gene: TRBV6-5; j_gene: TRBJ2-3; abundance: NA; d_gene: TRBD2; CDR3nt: TGTGCCAGCACCAGAAGCGGGGCCAACACAGATACGCAGTATTTT; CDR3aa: CASTRSGANTDTQYF
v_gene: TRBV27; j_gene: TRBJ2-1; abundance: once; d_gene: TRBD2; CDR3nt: TGTGCCAGCAGATCGATAGCGGGGGCCCGCTACAATGAGCAGTTCTTC; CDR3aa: CASRSIAGARYNEQFF
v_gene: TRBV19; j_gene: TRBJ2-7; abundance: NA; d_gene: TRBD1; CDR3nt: TGTGCCAGTAGGGGACAGGGGTCTGGAGAGCAGTACTTC; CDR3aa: CASRGQGSGEQYF
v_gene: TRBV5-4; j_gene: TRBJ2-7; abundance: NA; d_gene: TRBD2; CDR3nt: TGTGCCAGCAGCTTGGATCTAGCGGGAGGCGAGCAGTACTTC; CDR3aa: CASSLDLAGGEQYF
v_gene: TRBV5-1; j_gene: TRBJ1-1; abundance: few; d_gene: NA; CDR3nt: TGCGCCAGCAGGTGGTCAGACACTGAAGCTTTCTTT; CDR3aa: CASRWSDTEAFF
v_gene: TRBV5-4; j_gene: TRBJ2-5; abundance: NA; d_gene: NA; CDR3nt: TGTGCCAGCAGCCGGGACCCTAGCGTGCAAGAGACCCAGTACTTC; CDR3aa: CASSRDPSVQETQYF